This record concerns one TCR beta chain sequence. The data derive from a study of blood T cell repertoires in COVID-19. Study-level background: Sites across the United States, Italy and Spain contributed samples from acute and convalescent COVID-19. PBMCs, B-cell-depleted T cells, or T cells were the source of the cDNA or gDNA that made up the material.

The V end was cut by 4 bases, the J end by 2 bases, with 16 bases between. The CDR3 sequence is 16 residues long. CDR1 is SGHRS, CDR2 YFSETQ, per germline. Per the authors' pipeline: Reference gene primer amplification gave nucleated cell count estimates. Data came from immunoSEQ multiplex PCR; TCRdb stores just in-frame clones and leaves some out. V, J and clone size were drawn from that table, and D and trimming were deduced from the DNA. The sample shows 65,000 to 70,000 clones, approximately 79% of them seen only once. This rearrangement joins TRBV5-1 to TRBJ2-1; D is perhaps TRBD1 (5 bases). The TCR was taken from a man in his 60s with acute or convalescent COVID-19. Sequencing used peripheral blood. In DNA form, the CDR3 reads TGCGCCAGCAGCCCAGATCTTCTAGGGGCCTACAATGAGCAGTTCTTC. It specifies CASSPDLLGAYNEQFF.